Sequencing of this TCR beta chain was carried out in a study of blood T cell repertoires in COVID-19. Study in general: Samples of COVID-19 (acute and convalescent) were obtained from the United States, Italy and Spain. The analysed material was cDNA or gDNA that came from T cells, B-cell-depleted T cells, or PBMCs.

How the authors handled the data: By means of reference gene primer amplification, nucleated cell counts were estimated. Measured with immunoSEQ multiplex PCR; TCRdb has only the in-frame clones, and not every one. That table supplies the V and J calls and clone size; D and trimming were determined from the DNA. Of 240,000 or so clones in the sample, around 87% were seen once. V shed 8 bases and J shed 3 bases, with 14 bases lying between them. CDR1 is MDHEN and CDR2 is SYDVKM in the germline V gene. CDR3 length: 14 residues. The specimen was peripheral blood. This chain joins TRBV28 and TRBJ1-5; TRBD1 is a possible D gene (6 bases). The receptor was derived from a man in his 60s who had recovered from COVID-19. CDR3 region: CASLKQGNNQPQHF. The CDR3 region has the DNA TGTGCCAGCCTTAAACAGGGAAACAATCAGCCCCAGCATTTT.